This T cell receptor (beta chain) appears in the sequencing data of a study of siplizumab effects on memory and regulatory T cells. Overall study findings and caveats: For mappable alloreactive CD4+ clones, the mean Treg-derived fraction was 68.8% with siplizumab and roughly 25% in controls. There was no confirmation of the suppressive function of proliferating Tregs from siplizumab cultures. Alloreactive sequences tracing back to unstimulated CD4+ memory cells were significantly reduced by siplizumab.

As for this clone: Antigen specificity is unknown.

The CDR3 contains 13 residues. CDR1 SNHLY and CDR2 FYNNEI come from the germline V gene. V shed 6 bases and J shed 7 bases, with 15 bases lying between them. Using immunoSEQ multiplex PCR, the repertoire was profiled, and TCRdb retains in-frame clones only, with some absent. The sample yields over 85,000 clones, roughly 90% seen once. This chain uses TRBV2 with TRBJ1-1; the D gene is possibly TRBD1 (5 bases). The receptor was derived from a human donor in good health. Material: CD4+ T cells sorted from blood. The CDR3 bases are TGTGCCAGCAGGCGGGACGGGCTGAATGAAGCTTTCTTT. It yields the protein CASRRDGLNEAFF.